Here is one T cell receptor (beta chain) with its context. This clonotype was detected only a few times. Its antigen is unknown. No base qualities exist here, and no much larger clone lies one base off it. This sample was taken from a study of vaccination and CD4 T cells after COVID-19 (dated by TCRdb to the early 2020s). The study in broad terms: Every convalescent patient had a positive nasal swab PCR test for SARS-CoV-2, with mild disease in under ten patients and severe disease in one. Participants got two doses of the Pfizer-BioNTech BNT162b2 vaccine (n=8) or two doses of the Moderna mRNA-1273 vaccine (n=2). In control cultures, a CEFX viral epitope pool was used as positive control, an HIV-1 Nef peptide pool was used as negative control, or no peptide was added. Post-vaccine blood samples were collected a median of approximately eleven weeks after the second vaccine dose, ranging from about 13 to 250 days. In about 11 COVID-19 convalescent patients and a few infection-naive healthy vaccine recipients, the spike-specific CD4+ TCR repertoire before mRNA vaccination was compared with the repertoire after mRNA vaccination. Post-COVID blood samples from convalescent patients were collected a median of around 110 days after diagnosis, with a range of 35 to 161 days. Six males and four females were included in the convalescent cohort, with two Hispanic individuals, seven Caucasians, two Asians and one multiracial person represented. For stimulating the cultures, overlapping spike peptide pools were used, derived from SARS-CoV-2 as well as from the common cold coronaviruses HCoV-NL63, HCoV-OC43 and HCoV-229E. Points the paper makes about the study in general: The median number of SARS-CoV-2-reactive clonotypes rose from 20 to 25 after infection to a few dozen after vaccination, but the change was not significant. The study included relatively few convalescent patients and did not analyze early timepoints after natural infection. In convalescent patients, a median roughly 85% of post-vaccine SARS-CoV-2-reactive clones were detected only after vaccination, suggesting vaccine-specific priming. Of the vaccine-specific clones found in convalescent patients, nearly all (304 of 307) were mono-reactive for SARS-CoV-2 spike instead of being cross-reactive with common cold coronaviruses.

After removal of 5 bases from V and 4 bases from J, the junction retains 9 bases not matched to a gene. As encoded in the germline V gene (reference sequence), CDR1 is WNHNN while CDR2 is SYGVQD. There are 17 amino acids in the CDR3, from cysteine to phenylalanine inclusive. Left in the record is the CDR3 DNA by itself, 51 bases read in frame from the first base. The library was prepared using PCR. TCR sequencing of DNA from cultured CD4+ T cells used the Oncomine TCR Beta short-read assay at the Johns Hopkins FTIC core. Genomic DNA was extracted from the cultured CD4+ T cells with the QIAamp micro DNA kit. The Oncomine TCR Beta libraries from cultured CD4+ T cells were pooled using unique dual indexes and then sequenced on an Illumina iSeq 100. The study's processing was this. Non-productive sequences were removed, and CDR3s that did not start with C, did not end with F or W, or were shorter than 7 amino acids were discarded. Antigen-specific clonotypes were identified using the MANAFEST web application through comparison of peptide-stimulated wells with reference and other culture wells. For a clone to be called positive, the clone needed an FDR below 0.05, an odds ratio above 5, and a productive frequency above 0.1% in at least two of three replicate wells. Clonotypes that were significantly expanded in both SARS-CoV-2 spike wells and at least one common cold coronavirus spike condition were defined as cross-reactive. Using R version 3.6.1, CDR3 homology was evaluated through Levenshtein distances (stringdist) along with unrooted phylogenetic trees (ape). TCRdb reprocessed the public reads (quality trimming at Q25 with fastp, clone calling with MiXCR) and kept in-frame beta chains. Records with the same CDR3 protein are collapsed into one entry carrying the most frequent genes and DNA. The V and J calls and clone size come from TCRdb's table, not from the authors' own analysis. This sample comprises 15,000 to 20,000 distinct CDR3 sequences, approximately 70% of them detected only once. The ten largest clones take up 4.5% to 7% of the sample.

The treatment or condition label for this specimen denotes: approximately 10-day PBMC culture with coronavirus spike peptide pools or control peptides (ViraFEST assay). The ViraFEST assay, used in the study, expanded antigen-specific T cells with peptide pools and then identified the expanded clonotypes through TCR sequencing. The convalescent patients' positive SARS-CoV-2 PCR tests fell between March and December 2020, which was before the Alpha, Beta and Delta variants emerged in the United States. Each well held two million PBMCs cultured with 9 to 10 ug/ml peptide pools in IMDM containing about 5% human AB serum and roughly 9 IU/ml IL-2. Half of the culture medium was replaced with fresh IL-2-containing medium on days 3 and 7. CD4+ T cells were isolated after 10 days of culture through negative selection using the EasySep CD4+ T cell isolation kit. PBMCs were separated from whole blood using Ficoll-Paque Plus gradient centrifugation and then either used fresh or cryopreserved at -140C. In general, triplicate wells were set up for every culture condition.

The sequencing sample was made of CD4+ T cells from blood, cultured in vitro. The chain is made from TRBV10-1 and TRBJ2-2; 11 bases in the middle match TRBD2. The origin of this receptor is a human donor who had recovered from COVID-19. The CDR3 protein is CASSSRASGRITGELFF. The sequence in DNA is TGCGCCAGCAGTTCCCGGGCTAGCGGGAGGATCACCGGGGAGCTGTTTTTT.